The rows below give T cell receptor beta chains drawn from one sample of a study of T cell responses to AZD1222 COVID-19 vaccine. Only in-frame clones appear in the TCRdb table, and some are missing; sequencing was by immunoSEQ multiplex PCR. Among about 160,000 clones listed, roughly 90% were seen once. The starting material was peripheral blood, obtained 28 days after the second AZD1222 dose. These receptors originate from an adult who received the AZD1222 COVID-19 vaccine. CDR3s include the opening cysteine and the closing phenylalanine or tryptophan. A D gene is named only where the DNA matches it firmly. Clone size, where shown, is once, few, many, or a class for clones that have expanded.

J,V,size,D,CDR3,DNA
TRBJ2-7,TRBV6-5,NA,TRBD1,CASSWDSNYEQYF,TGTGCCAGCAGTTGGGACAGCAACTACGAGCAGTACTTC
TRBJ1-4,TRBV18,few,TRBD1,CASSPPTGGSHEKLFF,TGTGCCAGCTCACCGCCCACAGGGGGCAGTCATGAAAAACTGTTTTTT
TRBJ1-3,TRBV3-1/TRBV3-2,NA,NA,CASSQAQLSSGNTIYF,TGTGCCAGCAGCCAAGCTCAGCTATCCTCTGGAAACACCATATATTTT
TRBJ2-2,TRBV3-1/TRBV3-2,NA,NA,CASSQAWGLTGELFF,TGTGCCAGCAGCCAAGCATGGGGGCTCACCGGGGAGCTGTTTTTT
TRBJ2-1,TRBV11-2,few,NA,CASSSMSPGQFF,TGTGCCAGCAGCTCAATGTCCCCCGGGCAGTTCTTC
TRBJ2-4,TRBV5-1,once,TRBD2,CASSPGGASGARSKNIQYF,TGCGCCAGCAGCCCGGGTGGGGCTAGCGGGGCGAGATCCAAAAACATTCAGTACTTC
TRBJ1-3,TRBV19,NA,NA,CASRVHGDGNTIYF,TGTGCCAGTCGAGTCCACGGAGACGGAAACACCATATATTTT
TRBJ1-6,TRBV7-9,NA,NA,CASSQGPYNSPLHF,TGTGCCAGCAGCCAAGGACCCTATAATTCACCCCTCCACTTT
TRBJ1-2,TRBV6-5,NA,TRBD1,CASSPTGDRYGYTF,TGTGCCAGCAGCCCGACAGGGGATCGCTATGGCTACACCTTC
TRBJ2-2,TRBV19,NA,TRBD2,CASSGSGGRGTGELFF,TGTGCCAGTAGTGGCAGCGGGGGGCGGGGAACCGGGGAGCTGTTTTTT
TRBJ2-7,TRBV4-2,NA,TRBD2,CASSQDSGGTSYEQYF,TGTGCCAGCAGCCAAGATTCGGGGGGGACGTCCTACGAGCAGTACTTC
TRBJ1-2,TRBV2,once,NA,CASSSSLGTNYGYTF,TGTGCCAGCAGTTCCAGCCTTGGGACTAACTATGGCTACACCTTC
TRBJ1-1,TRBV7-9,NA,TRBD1,CASSLPGQANTEAFF,TGTGCCAGCAGCTTACCGGGACAGGCAAACACTGAAGCTTTCTTT
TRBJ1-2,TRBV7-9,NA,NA,CATTETLYGYTF,TGTGCCACGACAGAAACCCTCTATGGCTACACCTTC
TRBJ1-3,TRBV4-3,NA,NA,CASSQDAGRGYSGNTIYF,TGCGCCAGCAGCCAAGATGCGGGACGAGGTTACTCTGGAAACACCATATATTTT
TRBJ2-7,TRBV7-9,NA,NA,CASSFRGLNEQYF,TGTGCCAGCAGCTTCAGGGGCTTGAACGAGCAGTACTTC
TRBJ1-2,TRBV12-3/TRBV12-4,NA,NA,CASSSRVDGYTF,TGTGCCAGCAGTTCTCGGGTCGATGGCTACACCTTC
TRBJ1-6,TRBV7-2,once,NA,CASSSRDFSYNSPLHF,TGTGCCAGCAGCTCCAGGGACTTCTCCTATAATTCACCCCTCCACTTT
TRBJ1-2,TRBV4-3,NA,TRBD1,CASSHGTGYGYTF,TGCGCCAGCAGCCATGGGACAGGCTATGGCTACACCTTC
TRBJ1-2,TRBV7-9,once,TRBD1,CASSLAEGQTYYGYTF,TGTGCCAGCAGCTTAGCCGAGGGACAGACGTACTATGGCTACACCTTC
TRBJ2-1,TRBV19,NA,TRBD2,CASSIDRQRGAAEQFF,TGTGCCAGTAGTATAGATCGCCAGCGGGGGGCCGCTGAGCAGTTCTTC
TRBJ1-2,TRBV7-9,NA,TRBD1,CASSLFVGRQGLGYGYTF,TGTGCCAGCAGCTTATTCGTGGGGAGACAGGGTCTCGGCTATGGCTACACCTTC
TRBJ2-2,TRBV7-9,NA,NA,CASSLVAGTGELFF,TGTGCCAGCAGCTTAGTTGCTGGCACCGGGGAGCTGTTTTTT
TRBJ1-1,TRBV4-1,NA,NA,CASSQDGLRREAFF,TGCGCCAGCAGCCAAGATGGCCTCCGTCGCGAAGCTTTCTTT
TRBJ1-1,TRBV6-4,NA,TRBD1,CASRTGINEAFF,TGTGCCAGCAGGACAGGGATTAATGAAGCTTTCTTT
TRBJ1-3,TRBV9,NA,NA,CASSLSWGYPGNTIYF,TGTGCCAGCAGTCTTAGCTGGGGGTACCCTGGAAACACCATATATTTT
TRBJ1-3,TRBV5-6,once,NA,CASSLARGSGNTIYF,TGTGCCAGCAGCTTGGCAAGGGGGAGTGGAAACACCATATATTTT
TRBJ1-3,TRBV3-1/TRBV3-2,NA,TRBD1,CASSSSGGSGNTIYF,TGTGCCAGCAGCTCCTCAGGGGGCTCTGGAAACACCATATATTTT
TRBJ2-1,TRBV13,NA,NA,CASSFKGSDEQFF,TGTGCCAGCAGCTTTAAGGGGAGCGATGAGCAGTTCTTC
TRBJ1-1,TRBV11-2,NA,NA,CASSLGGVTEAFF,TGTGCCAGCAGCTTAGGAGGGGTCACTGAAGCTTTCTTT
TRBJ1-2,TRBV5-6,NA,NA,CASSLFSGALGDGYTF,TGTGCCAGCAGCTTGTTTTCTGGCGCCCTCGGGGATGGCTACACCTTC
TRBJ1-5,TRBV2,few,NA,CASAGGNQPQHF,TGTGCCTCCGCAGGGGGCAATCAGCCCCAGCATTTT
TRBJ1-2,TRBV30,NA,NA,CAWSVQRGYGYTF,TGTGCCTGGAGTGTACAGCGGGGCTATGGCTACACCTTC
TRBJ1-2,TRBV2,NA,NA,CATRGAGLFYGYTF,TGTGCCACCCGAGGGGCTGGACTGTTCTATGGCTACACCTTC
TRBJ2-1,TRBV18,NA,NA,CASSPTGYNEQFF,TGTGCCAGCTCACCCACAGGGTACAATGAGCAGTTCTTC
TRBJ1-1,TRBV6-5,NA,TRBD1,CASSVTGGNTEAFF,TGTGCCAGCAGCGTGACAGGGGGCAACACTGAAGCTTTCTTT
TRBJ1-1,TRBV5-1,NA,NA,CASSLTLGVMNTEAFF,TGCGCCAGCAGCTTAACCCTGGGGGTTATGAACACTGAAGCTTTCTTT
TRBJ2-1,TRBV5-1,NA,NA,CASSLWPRSGQIEQFF,TGCGCCAGCAGCTTGTGGCCCCGCTCGGGGCAGATTGAGCAGTTCTTC
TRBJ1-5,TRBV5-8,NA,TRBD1,CASSRGDRVLQPQHF,TGTGCCAGCAGCCGGGGGGACAGGGTGCTTCAGCCCCAGCATTTT
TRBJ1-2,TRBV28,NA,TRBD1,CASRPGGNYYGYTF,TGTGCCAGCAGGCCAGGGGGAAATTACTATGGCTACACCTTC
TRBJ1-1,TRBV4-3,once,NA,CASPTITEAFF,TGCGCCAGCCCGACGATCACTGAAGCTTTCTTT
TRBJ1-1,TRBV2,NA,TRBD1,CASVGDRVSTFF,TGTGCCAGCGTGGGGGACAGGGTTTCAACTTTCTTT
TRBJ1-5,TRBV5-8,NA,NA,CASPSGQQVQPQHF,TGTGCCAGCCCTTCGGGTCAGCAGGTGCAGCCCCAGCATTTT
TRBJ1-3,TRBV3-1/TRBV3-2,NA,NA,CASSLREIGNTIYF,TGTGCCAGCAGCCTTAGGGAGATAGGAAACACCATATATTTT
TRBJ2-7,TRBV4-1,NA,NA,CASSQGTASSYEQYF,TGCGCCAGCAGCCAAGGGACAGCATCCTCCTACGAGCAGTACTTC
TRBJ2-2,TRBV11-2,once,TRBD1,CASKRGQGKGRNTGELFF,TGTGCCAGCAAGAGGGGGCAGGGTAAGGGACGTAACACCGGGGAGCTGTTTTTT
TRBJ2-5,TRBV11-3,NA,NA,CASSLGYGGETQYF,TGTGCCAGCAGCCTTGGATACGGCGGGGAGACCCAGTACTTC
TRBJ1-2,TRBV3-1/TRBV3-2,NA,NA,CASSQGQGFGYTF,TGTGCCAGCAGCCAAGGTCAGGGCTTTGGCTACACCTTC
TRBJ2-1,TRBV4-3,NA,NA,CASSQDRGDNEQFF,TGCGCCAGCAGCCAAGATCGGGGAGACAATGAGCAGTTCTTC
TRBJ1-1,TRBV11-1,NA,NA,CASSLGMNTEAFF,TGTGCCAGCAGCTTGGGAATGAACACTGAAGCTTTCTTT
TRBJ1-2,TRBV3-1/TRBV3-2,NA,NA,CASSQGYGYTF,TGTGCCAGCAGCCAAGGCTATGGCTACACCTTC